These 13 T cell receptor beta chains were sequenced from one sample in a study of T cells in Graves' hyperthyroidism and ophthalmopathy. Authors of the study amplified TCR beta CDR3 regions from RNA transcripts. Initially, a first-round RT-PCR of the TCR CDR3 employed the HTBI primer set. MiXCR was run by TCRdb on the multiplex PCR reads, yielding one entry per CDR3 protein. In the table there are around 600,000 distinct CDR3 sequences, about 16% of which are singletons. Sequencing input: blood. All receptors come from a middle-aged woman with Graves' ophthalmopathy.

This clonotype was seen a handful of times. A junction end diverges from the germline sequence, so it may reflect a read error. V usage is TRBV11-2 and J usage is TRBJ1-1; unclear D gene. The germline CDR1 and CDR2 sequences are SGHAT and FQNNGV. CDR3 length: 14 residues. CDR3 nucleotide sequence: TGTGCCATCAGCTTATTTCAGTTAAACACTGAAGCTTTCTTT. Protein sequence: CAISLFQLNTEAFF.

V usage is TRBV20-1 and J usage is TRBJ2-5; D gene ambiguous. Germline CDR1 and CDR2: DFQATT and SNEGSKA (reference sequence). There are 13 residues in the CDR3. The V end lost 3 bases, the J end lost 0 bases, and 8 bases lay between the germline ends. The CDR3 DNA reads TGCAGTGCTAGTAACGAGAACCAAGAGACCCAGTACTTC. It specifies CSASNENQETQYF.

This clonotype was observed a few times. V is TRBV5-1 and J is TRBJ2-1, with TRBD2 identical over 14 bases. CDR3 length: 18 residues. Germline CDR1 and CDR2: SGHRS and YFSETQ. V shed 1 base, J shed 6 bases, and the junction held 9 bases outside the gene matches. The CDR3 is CASSLYPGGTSGSNEQFF. CDR3 nucleotide sequence: TGCGCCAGCAGCTTGTATCCCGGAGGGACTAGCGGGAGCAATGAGCAGTTCTTC. The full variable domain, its missing parts supplied by reference TRBV5-1 and TRBJ2-1, is KAGVTQTPRYLIKTRGQQVTLSCSPISGHRSVSWYQQTPGQGLQFLFEYFSETQRNKGNFPGRFSGRQFSNSRSEMNVSTLELGDSALYLCASSLYPGGTSGSNEQFFGPGTRLTVL.

This clonotype showed up many times. The chain couples TRBV20-1 to TRBJ2-5; TRBD1 matches 8 bases. J gave up 4 bases and V 8 bases, and 9 bases lay outside the gene matches. Germline V gene lookup returns CDR1 DFQATT and CDR2 SNEGSKA (reference sequence). The CDR3 is 13 residues long. The DNA of the CDR3 is TGCAGTTTGCCCGGGACAGGCCTAGAGACCCAGTACTTC. This sequence encodes CSLPGTGLETQYF.

DNA for the CDR3: TGTGCCAGCAGTTATATAGACTTCAATCAGCCCCAGCATTTT. Residues: CASSYIDFNQPQHF. V and J are TRBV6-5 and TRBJ1-5; no definite D call. The CDR3 extends over 14 amino acids. V lost 3 bases to trimming and J lost 3 bases, with 9 bases between them. Germline assignment: CDR1 MNHEY and CDR2 SVGAGI.

This clonotype was detected ten times or more. The chain couples TRBV28 to TRBJ2-5; 9 nucleotides match TRBD1. V was pared by 2 bases and J by 2 bases, with 6 bases of the junction left unmatched. The length of the CDR3 is 16 residues. Germline V CDR1 and CDR2: MDHEN, SYDVKM. DNA for the CDR3: TGTGCCAGCAGTTTAAATCTCGGGACAGGGCAAGAGACCCAGTACTTC. It translates to CASSLNLGTGQETQYF.

This clonotype has a count of ten or more. This sequence joins TRBV20-1 and TRBJ1-1, with D maybe TRBD1 (5 bases). Deletions cut 6 bases from V and 3 bases from J, with 14 bases between. Germline loops: CDR1 DFQATT, CDR2 SNEGSKA (reference sequence). This CDR3 has 13 amino acids. This CDR3 is CSARLRGDTEAFF. The CDR3 coding sequence is TGCAGTGCCCGCCTTAGAGGGGACACTGAAGCTTTCTTT.

This clonotype was seen only a few times. The chain combines TRBV3-1 with TRBJ2-1; 9 positions agree with TRBD1. This CDR3 is 16 amino acids long. CDR1 is LGHDT and CDR2 is YNNKEL in the germline V gene (reference sequence). V shed 4 bases, J shed 14 bases, and the junction held 18 bases outside the gene matches. As DNA, the CDR3 is TGTGCCAGCAGCCCACAAAAGGGGGGACAGGGATTTCGGAAGTTCTTC. It codes for CASSPQKGGQGFRKFF.

This clonotype has just a few counts. CDR3 sequence: CASSSGRSNYGYTF. In DNA, the CDR3 is TGTGCCAGCAGTTCGGGGAGATCTAACTATGGCTACACCTTC. The V gene is TRBV28, the J gene TRBJ1-2; D is unclear. CDR1 is MDHEN and CDR2 is SYDVKM in the germline V gene. The V gene lost 4 bases and the J gene lost 0 bases, with 9 bases spanning the gap. This CDR3 has 14 residues.

This clonotype was observed many times. J is TRBJ1-2 and V is TRBV6-1; D may be TRBD1 (6 bases). CDR3 length: 13 amino acids. The V end was cut by 7 bases, the J end by 4 bases, with 13 bases between. Germline CDR1 is MNHNS and CDR2 is SASEGT. This CDR3 reads CASITGQGYGYTF. The DNA of the CDR3 is TGTGCCAGCATCACGGGACAAGGCTATGGCTACACCTTC.

This clonotype occurred many times. The chain combines TRBV20-1 with TRBJ2-7; a weak D match, TRBD2 (6 bases). Germline assignment: CDR1 DFQATT and CDR2 SNEGSKA (reference sequence). Trimming removed 3 bases at V and 6 bases at J, with 18 bases between. This CDR3 has 14 residues. For the CDR3, the DNA is TGCAGTGCTAGTCGGGCAATTGGGGGGTCCGAGCAGTACTTC. Protein sequence: CSASRAIGGSEQYF.

This clonotype has a count of ten or more. The rearrangement joins TRBV2 to TRBJ1-2; a weak D match, TRBD1 (5 bases). The CDR3 spans 13 residues. Germline CDR1 and CDR2: SNHLY and FYNNEI. The V end lost 11 bases, the J end lost 5 bases, and 18 bases lay between the germline ends. Here the CDR3 reads CAGEGAGRYGYTF. The CDR3 DNA is TGTGCCGGAGAAGGTGCAGGGCGGTATGGCTACACCTTC.

This clonotype was counted at least ten times. The chain has TRBV20-1 and TRBJ1-3, with D unclear. The CDR3 runs to 12 residues. Germline V lookup: CDR1 DFQATT, CDR2 SNEGSKA (reference sequence). V lost 1 base and J lost 7, with 8 bases in between. The CDR3 is CSARAELNTIYF. In nucleotides, the CDR3 is TGCAGTGCTAGAGCCGAGCTGAACACCATATATTTT.